A single sample is the source of the 30 T cell receptor beta chains below, sequenced in a study of shared clonotypes between healthy human individuals. Naivety among CD8 cells was defined by CD45RO negativity and positive CCR7 selection, thereby excluding terminally differentiated effector memory CD45RA+ cells. TCRdb's table, derived via immunoSEQ multiplex PCR, lists solely in-frame clones and lacks some. This table holds 550,000 to 750,000 clones, about 90% found once. Sequencing was performed on naive CD8+ T cells sorted from blood. The receptors originated from a man between 25 and 39 years old in good health.

The chain links TRBV4-2 to TRBJ1-5; 7 bases map to TRBD1. V shed 5 bases, J shed 3 bases, and the junction held 4 bases outside the gene matches. The CDR3 has 14 residues. CDR1 LGHNA and CDR2 YNFKEQ come from the germline V gene. CDR3 sequence reads: CASSGGQNNQPQHF. In nucleotides, the CDR3 is TGTGCCAGCAGCGGGGGACAGAACAATCAGCCCCAGCATTTT.

The CDR3 DNA is TGTGCCAGCAACCTACTAAACACCGGGGAGCTGTTTTTT. Amino acid sequence: CASNLLNTGELFF. The genes are TRBV7-2 and TRBJ2-2; D unresolved. The V gene's germline CDR1 is SGHTA and CDR2 FQGNSA. The CDR3 consists of 13 residues. V was shortened by 7 bases and J by 2 bases, with 8 bases between the two germline ends.

The table lists this clone with a count of one. The V and J genes are TRBV7-2 and TRBJ2-7; 10 bases line up with TRBD2. This CDR3 contains 20 residues. The germline V gene encodes CDR1 SGHTA and CDR2 FQGNSA. V trimming: 0 bases; J trimming: 4 bases; junction bases outside the gene matches: 18. The CDR3 sequence: CASSLASILSRTSGKYEQYF. In DNA form, the CDR3 reads TGTGCCAGCAGCTTAGCTTCCATCCTGAGCCGGACTAGCGGAAAATACGAGCAGTACTTC.

The chain carries TRBV7-9 and TRBJ2-1; D is perhaps TRBD1 (5 bases). Trimming pared 1 base from V and 5 bases from J, leaving 12 bases between. Germline V gives CDR1 SEHNR, CDR2 FQNEAQ (reference sequence). This CDR3 comprises 15 residues. The CDR3 DNA follows: TGTGCCAGCAGCTTAGGGGTAGGGGAACACAATGAGCAGTTCTTC. Its protein is CASSLGVGEHNEQFF.

The gene calls are TRBV5-6 and TRBJ2-7; 7 bases fit TRBD1. Germline assignment: CDR1 SGHDT and CDR2 YYEEEE. The CDR3 extends over 15 amino acids. V shed 6 bases, J shed 0 bases, and the junction held 9 bases outside the gene matches. Here the CDR3 DNA reads TGTGCCAGCACCCTGAGGTGGGACAGCTCCTACGAGCAGTACTTC. It specifies CASTLRWDSSYEQYF.

This clone appeared a few times. V usage is TRBV7-9 and J usage is TRBJ2-7, with a possible D match to TRBD1 (6 bases). CDR3 length: 13 amino acids. V was cut by 6 bases and J by 5 bases, with 14 bases left in between. Germline values: CDR1 SEHNR, CDR2 FQNEAQ (reference sequence). The CDR3 coding sequence is TGTGCCAGCAGTAAAGAGGGACACAACGAGCAGTACTTC. It encodes CASSKEGHNEQYF.

This rearrangement joins TRBV7-9 to TRBJ2-3; TRBD2 aligns across 8 bases. Per germline, CDR1 SEHNR and CDR2 FQNEAQ (reference sequence). After removal of 5 bases from V and 8 bases from J, the junction contained 12 bases not matched to a gene. CDR3 length equals 15 residues. CDR3 coding DNA: TGTGCCAGCAGCGAAGGGACTAGATACTATGGTACGCAGTATTTT. Its protein is CASSEGTRYYGTQYF.

Turning to this clone: The same CDR3 is also encoded by other DNA sequences in this sample. V and J are TRBV2 and TRBJ2-7; D uncertain. This CDR3 is 12 amino acids long. Trimming removed 2 bases at V and 3 bases at J, with 5 bases between. In germline, CDR1 is SNHLY, CDR2 FYNNEI. Here the CDR3 DNA reads TGTGCCAGCAGTGAATCTATCTACGAGCAGTACTTC. Protein product: CASSESIYEQYF.

The chain employs TRBV28 and TRBJ2-1, with a weak D call TRBD1 (6 bases). The CDR3 totals 14 residues. The germline CDR1 and CDR2 sequences are MDHEN and SYDVKM. V was trimmed by 6 bases and J by 13 bases, leaving 22 bases between them. DNA of the CDR3: TGTGCCAGCAGCTTCAGGGGCTTCATGTCTACCCAGTTCTTC. Translating it yields CASSFRGFMSTQFF.

This sequence joins TRBV4-1 and TRBJ2-7, with 10 bases that match TRBD1. Per germline, CDR1 MGHRA and CDR2 YSYEKL. The trim removed 3 bases at V and 6 bases at J, leaving 11 bases unmatched. The CDR3 extends over 16 amino acids. As DNA, the CDR3 is TGCGCCAGCAGCCAGGGTTTCGGTGACAGGGGGCGCGAGCAGTACTTC. Protein sequence: CASSQGFGDRGREQYF.

The chain employs TRBV7-6 and TRBJ2-1, with TRBD2 identical over 14 bases. V dropped 1 base and J dropped 5; count of bases not matched to a gene: 10. CDR1 is SGHVS, CDR2 FNYEAQ, per germline. The CDR3 is made up of 19 amino acids. CDR3 loop: CASSLEPGLAGGGNNEQFF. The CDR3 DNA sequence: TGTGCCAGCAGCTTAGAGCCCGGACTAGCGGGAGGCGGTAACAATGAGCAGTTCTTC. Filled out from reference TRBV7-6 and TRBJ2-1, the complete variable domain reads GAGVSQSPRYKVTKRGQDVALRCDPISGHVSLYWYRQALGQGPEFLTYFNYEAQQDKSGLPNDRFSAERPEGSISTLTIQRTEQRDSAMYRCASSLEPGLAGGGNNEQFFGPGTRLTVL.

The chain recombines TRBV4-1 with TRBJ1-2, with D tentatively TRBD1 (6 bases). V was shortened by 0 bases and J by 2 bases, with 10 bases between the two germline ends. The germline CDR1 and CDR2 sequences are MGHRA and YSYEKL. The CDR3 is made up of 15 amino acids. DNA of the CDR3: TGCGCCAGCAGCCAAGAGCAGGGGACAAACTATGGCTACACCTTC. Translation: CASSQEQGTNYGYTF.

This chain links TRBV7-8 with TRBJ1-5; D remains unclear. V was trimmed by 4 bases and J by 0 bases, leaving 13 bases between them. The CDR3 spans 16 residues. From germline, CDR1 is SGHVS and CDR2 FQNEAQ. CDR3 DNA sequence: TGTGCCAGCAGCTCCAAGGCCTCGGGTAGCAATCAGCCCCAGCATTTT. Translation: CASSSKASGSNQPQHF.

The gene calls are TRBV18 and TRBJ1-2; 8 nucleotides line up with TRBD1. V shed 2 bases and J 8 bases; nucleotides not matched to a gene: 10. This CDR3 has 15 residues. Germline V gene sequence: CDR1 KGHSH, CDR2 LQKENI. Here the CDR3 reads CASSPTTGDLEGYTF. The CDR3 DNA reads TGTGCCAGCTCACCAACGACAGGGGACTTGGAAGGCTACACCTTC.

This clone has just one count. The chain joins TRBV14 to TRBJ2-3, with 15 positions matching TRBD2. This CDR3 has 15 residues. V lost 6 bases, J lost 6 bases, and 4 bases stayed unmatched. CDR1 and CDR2 from the germline V gene are SGHDN and FVKESK. In nucleotides, the CDR3 is TGTGCCAGCAGAGGGACTAGCGGGAGGAGGGATACGCAGTATTTT. Translated: CASRGTSGRRDTQYF.

The CDR3 DNA follows: TGTGCCAGCAGAGAACAGGGGGGGAACACTGAAGCTTTCTTT. It specifies CASREQGGNTEAFF. This chain links TRBV27 with TRBJ1-1; 8 bases align to TRBD1. This CDR3 has 14 residues. The germline CDR1 and CDR2 sequences are MNHEY and SMNVEV (reference sequence). J was trimmed by 1 base and V by 6 bases; bases with no gene match: 4.

The V gene is TRBV5-6, the J gene TRBJ2-1; 11 bases agree with TRBD2. The V and J ends lost 4 bases and 3 bases, in that order; junction bases with no gene match: 9. CDR3 length equals 17 residues. Germline lookup yields CDR1 SGHDT and CDR2 YYEEEE. Here the CDR3 DNA reads TGTGCCAGCAGCAGTCTACTAGCGGGAGCGGTCTACAATGAGCAGTTCTTC. Encoded protein: CASSSLLAGAVYNEQFF.

This chain joins TRBV2 and TRBJ2-1; the match to TRBD1 covers 10 bases. CDR1 SNHLY and CDR2 FYNNEI come from the germline V gene. V shed 1 base, J shed 4 bases, and the junction held 1 base outside the gene matches. The CDR3 length is 15 residues. The CDR3 protein is CASSEGTGGYNEQFF. CDR3 DNA: TGTGCCAGCAGTGAAGGGACAGGGGGGTACAATGAGCAGTTCTTC.

The chain carries TRBV7-9 and TRBJ2-3; either TRBD1 or TRBD2 may fit D (5 bases each). V lost 3 bases and J 2 bases, leaving 12 bases between the germline ends. Germline V lookup: CDR1 SEHNR, CDR2 FQNEAQ (reference sequence). The CDR3 has 15 residues. In DNA, the CDR3 is TGTGCCAGCAGCTTGCCTATGGGGGACACAGATACGCAGTATTTT. Protein: CASSLPMGDTDTQYF.

The chain uses TRBV9 and TRBJ2-1; 10 bases line up with TRBD1. CDR1 is SGDLS, CDR2 YYNGEE, per germline. The CDR3 consists of 14 residues. With V trimmed by 7 bases and J by 6 bases, 7 bases remained unmatched. The CDR3 DNA is TGTGCCAGCGGAGGACAGGGGGGCGGCAATGAGCAGTTCTTC. This gives the protein CASGGQGGGNEQFF. The whole variable domain, filled in from reference TRBV9 and TRBJ2-1, reads DSGVTQTPKHLITATGQRVTLRCSPRSGDLSVYWYQQSLDQGLQFLIQYYNGEERAKGNILERFSAQQFPDLHSELNLSSLELGDSALYFCASGGQGGGNEQFFGPGTRLTVL.

The rearrangement uses TRBV2 and TRBJ1-3; D unclear. CDR3 length: 14 amino acids. CDR1 is SNHLY, CDR2 FYNNEI, per germline. The V end was cut by 6 bases, the J end by 8 bases, with 17 bases between. The CDR3 spells CASRDLGVWDTIYF. CDR3 bases: TGTGCCAGCAGAGATTTGGGCGTCTGGGACACCATATATTTT.

The chain employs TRBV30 and TRBJ2-7, with 10 bases lining up with TRBD2. Germline V gene data show CDR1 as GTSNPN and CDR2 as SVGIG (reference sequence). The CDR3 consists of 12 residues. V shed 5 bases, J shed 6 bases, and the junction held 4 bases outside the gene matches. CDR3 amino acids: CAWDTSGIEQYF. CDR3 bases: TGTGCCTGGGACACTAGCGGGATCGAGCAGTACTTC. The full variable domain, with the rest looked up from reference TRBV30 and TRBJ2-7, is SQTIHQWPATLVQPVGSPLSLECTVEGTSNPNLYWYRQAAGRGLQLLFYSVGIGQISSEVPQNLSASRPQDRQFILSSKKLLLSDSGFYLCAWDTSGIEQYFGPGTRLTVT.

The chain employs TRBV28 and TRBJ2-3; D gene unclear. The CDR3 extends over 15 amino acids. V lost 6 bases to trimming and J lost 2 bases, with 15 bases between them. Germline CDR1 and CDR2: MDHEN and SYDVKM. The CDR3 DNA reads as TGTGCCAGCAGCCCCTATCCACAGATCACAGATACGCAGTATTTT. Protein sequence: CASSPYPQITDTQYF.

This clone has just one count. This same CDR3 is encoded by further DNA sequences in the sample. V usage is TRBV27 and J usage is TRBJ2-7, with 7 nucleotides matching TRBD2. CDR1 and CDR2 (germline): MNHEY, SMNVEV (reference sequence). This CDR3 comprises 13 residues. J gave up 2 bases and V 4 bases, and 2 bases lay outside the gene matches. CDR3 DNA sequence: TGTGCCAGCAGTTATGGGAGGGCCTACGAGCAGTACTTC. Its protein product is CASSYGRAYEQYF.

V and J are TRBV7-2 and TRBJ1-5; TRBD1 matches at 8 bases. Germline CDR1 is SGHTA and CDR2 is FQGNSA. V dropped 4 bases and J dropped 6; count of bases not matched to a gene: 11. CDR3 length equals 16 residues. DNA of the CDR3: TGTGCCAGCAGCTCTACCCCGCAGGGGGCGGGTCAGCCCCAGCATTTT. Translation: CASSSTPQGAGQPQHF.

The chain carries TRBV9 and TRBJ2-2, with 7 bases fitting TRBD2. The CDR3 is 17 residues long. Germline-derived CDR1 and CDR2 are SGDLS and YYNGEE. J gave up 2 bases and V 4 bases, and 11 bases lay outside the gene matches. CDR3 sequence: CASSWGGSPSNTGELFF. The CDR3 nucleotides are TGTGCCAGCAGCTGGGGCGGGAGCCCTTCAAACACCGGGGAGCTGTTTTTT.

The J gene is TRBJ2-7, the V gene TRBV15; D is uncertain. This CDR3 has 14 amino acids. Per germline, CDR1 LNHNV and CDR2 YYDKDF (reference sequence). Trimming removed 4 bases at V and 3 bases at J, with 13 bases between. The CDR3, as DNA: TGTGCCACCAGCATCTCCCGGACCTACTACGAGCAGTACTTC. It yields the protein CATSISRTYYEQYF.

DNA of the CDR3: TGTGCCAGCAGTTCCTCTTGGGGAGGAGAGACCCAGTACTTC. It yields the protein CASSSSWGGETQYF. The J gene is TRBJ2-5, the V gene TRBV28; TRBD2 might be the D (6 bases). V was trimmed by 4 bases and J by 4 bases, leaving 13 bases between them. This CDR3 is 14 amino acids long. Looked up from germline, CDR1 is MDHEN and CDR2 is SYDVKM.

The chain joins TRBV9 to TRBJ2-1; 7 bases fit TRBD2. The J segment lost 10 bases and the V segment lost 3 bases, leaving 4 bases of the junction unmatched. This CDR3 comprises 12 residues. Germline V CDR1 and CDR2: SGDLS, YYNGEE. CDR3 in DNA: TGTGCCAGCAGCGGAACAGCGGGAGAGCAGTTCTTC. It codes for CASSGTAGEQFF.

The chain couples TRBV9 to TRBJ2-5, with TRBD2 identical over 8 bases. The germline gives CDR1 SGDLS, CDR2 YYNGEE. The junction had 8 bases not matched to a gene; V was cut back by 0 bases and J by 4 bases. This CDR3 is built from 16 residues. DNA of the CDR3: TGTGCCAGCAGCGTAGGGACTAGCCAGGGACGAGAGACCCAGTACTTC. It specifies CASSVGTSQGRETQYF.